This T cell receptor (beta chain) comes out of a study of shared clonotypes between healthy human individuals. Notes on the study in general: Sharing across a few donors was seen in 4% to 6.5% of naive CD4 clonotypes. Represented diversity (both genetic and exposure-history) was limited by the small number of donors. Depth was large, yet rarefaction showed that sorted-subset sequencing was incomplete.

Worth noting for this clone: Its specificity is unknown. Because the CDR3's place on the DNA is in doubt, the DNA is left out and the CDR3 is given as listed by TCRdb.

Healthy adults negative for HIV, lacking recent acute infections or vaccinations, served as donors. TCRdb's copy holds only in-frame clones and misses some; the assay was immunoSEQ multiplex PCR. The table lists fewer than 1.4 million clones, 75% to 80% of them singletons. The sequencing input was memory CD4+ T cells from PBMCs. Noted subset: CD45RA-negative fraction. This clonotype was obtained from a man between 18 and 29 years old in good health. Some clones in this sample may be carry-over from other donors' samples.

The CDR3 is CASSNWVAGGAGELFF. The genes are TRBV21-1 and TRBJ2-2; the DNA was not compared with TRBD2, the D call given in the table. TRBV21-1 is listed as a pseudogene. The CDR3 has 16 amino acids, counting both end residues.